Detailed here is one T cell receptor (beta chain). What it binds is unknown. The assay was immunoSEQ multiplex PCR, and TCRdb's table has in-frame clones only and misses some. The sample gives approximately 5,300 clones, roughly 60% of which show up once; 21% is in the top ten. The data derive from a study of tissue T cells after allogeneic stem cell transplantation. Regarding the study as a whole: Sampling depth was limited, and the cohort was small and clinically varied.

Trimming removed 0 bases at V and 9 bases at J, with 4 bases between. Germline lookup yields CDR1 SGHNT and CDR2 YYREEE (reference sequence). The CDR3 runs to 12 residues. This receptor was obtained from a male donor aged 60 or over with lung cancer. This chain links TRBV5-4 with TRBJ1-6; the D is unclear. Material: tissue from the jejunum, obtained at autopsy. CDR3 coding DNA: TGTGCCAGCAGCTTGGACGGTTCACCCCTCCACTTT. As protein: CASSLDGSPLHF.